This TCR beta chain was retrieved from a study of shared clonotypes between healthy human individuals. Sequencing used immunoSEQ multiplex PCR; TCRdb keeps in-frame clones, though not all of them. The table lists some 2,500,000 clones, more than 85% of them singletons, with approximately 0.35% in the top ten. The V gene end was trimmed by 3 bases and the J gene end by 10 bases; junction bases not matched to a gene: 9. The CDR3 consists of 15 residues. Germline loops: CDR1 LNHDA, CDR2 SQIVND (reference sequence). With respect to this clone: Its antigen remains unidentified.

Study-wide results and caveats: Clonotype sharing among donors, it was expected, would be affected by sequencing depth. A few donors had 4% to 5% of their naive CD4 clonotypes in common.

The origin of this receptor is a man aged 18 to 29 in good health. Some clones in this sample may be carry-over from other donors' samples. This rearrangement joins TRBV19 to TRBJ2-1; 10 positions agree with TRBD2. Sample: naive CD4+ T cells from PBMCs. The subset here: CD45RA+ positively selected. The chain's CDR3 is CASSMRLAGEGEQFF. As DNA, the CDR3 is TGTGCCAGTAGTATGAGGCTAGCGGGAGAGGGGGAGCAGTTCTTC.